A selection of T cell receptor beta chains follows, all from one sample in a study of blood T cell repertoires in COVID-19. The table came from immunoSEQ multiplex PCR; TCRdb's copy has only in-frame clones and leaves some out. The sample has hundreds of thousands of clones, 85% seen once. The sample taken for sequencing was peripheral blood. The receptors stem from a man over 45 with active or convalescent COVID-19. CDR3s include the opening cysteine and the closing phenylalanine or tryptophan. A D gene is named only where the DNA matches it firmly. Some rows have no size entry. The others give once, few or many, or a class for an expanded clone.

size: .
V: TRBV5-4
J: TRBJ2-7
D: .
DNA: TGTGCCAGCAGCTTGAACAATAACTACGAGCAGTACTTC
CDR3: CASSLNNNYEQYF

size: .
V: TRBV5-6
J: TRBJ2-5
D: TRBD2
DNA: TGTGCCAGCAGTTCTCTTGCGGGAGGGACCCAGTACTTC
CDR3: CASSSLAGGTQYF

size: once
V: TRBV12-3/TRBV12-4
J: TRBJ2-5
D: .
DNA: TGTGCCAGCAGTACCCTAGGAGGGGAGACCCAGTACTTC
CDR3: CASSTLGGETQYF

size: .
V: TRBV2
J: TRBJ1-5
D: TRBD1
DNA: TGTGCCAGCAGAAGGACAGGTGGGAACAATCAGCCCCAGCATTTT
CDR3: CASRRTGGNNQPQHF

size: .
V: TRBV7-2
J: TRBJ1-2
D: .
DNA: TGTGCCAGCAGTTCTGGACTGGGTGACTATGGCTACACCTTC
CDR3: CASSSGLGDYGYTF

size: once
V: TRBV5-1
J: TRBJ1-1
D: .
DNA: TGCGCCAGCAGCTTTCAGATGAACACTGAAGCTTTCTTT
CDR3: CASSFQMNTEAFF

size: .
V: TRBV5-5
J: TRBJ2-4
D: TRBD1
DNA: TGTGCCAGCAGCTTGACAGGGGGTTTAGCCAAAAACATTCAGTACTTC
CDR3: CASSLTGGLAKNIQYF

size: .
V: TRBV5-1
J: TRBJ2-6
D: TRBD2
DNA: TGCGCCAGCAGCTTGGACAGTCTAGCGGGCCTCTCTGGGGCCAACGTCCTGACTTTC
CDR3: CASSLDSLAGLSGANVLTF

size: .
V: TRBV27
J: TRBJ2-3
D: TRBD1
DNA: TGTGCCAGCGGTAACAGGGGGCTCACAGATACGCAGTATTTT
CDR3: CASGNRGLTDTQYF

size: .
V: TRBV14
J: TRBJ2-7
D: TRBD2
DNA: TGTGCCAGCAGCCAAACGGCGGGAGGGTGGTCCTACGAGCAGTACTTC
CDR3: CASSQTAGGWSYEQYF

size: few
V: TRBV12-5
J: TRBJ1-1
D: .
DNA: TGTGCTAGTGGTTTGGAGAGTTACACTGAAGCTTTCTTT
CDR3: CASGLESYTEAFF

size: .
V: TRBV15
J: TRBJ2-1
D: .
DNA: TGTGCCACCAGCAGAGTGGGCCTTGAGCAGTTCTTC
CDR3: CATSRVGLEQFF

size: .
V: TRBV9
J: TRBJ1-2
D: .
DNA: TGTGCCAGCAGCTCAGGGACTACCGCCCCGTATGGCTACACCTTC
CDR3: CASSSGTTAPYGYTF

size: .
V: TRBV5-1
J: TRBJ1-2
D: .
DNA: TGCGCCAGCAGCGCTGGGGGGGCCGGAGACTATGGCTACACCTTC
CDR3: CASSAGGAGDYGYTF

size: .
V: TRBV7-6
J: TRBJ2-2
D: TRBD1
DNA: TGTGCCAGCAGTTATCCGGGACAGACAAAAACCGGGGAGCTGTTTTTT
CDR3: CASSYPGQTKTGELFF

size: .
V: TRBV19
J: TRBJ1-3
D: TRBD1
DNA: TGTGCCAGTAGTCCTGACAGGGGACCTGGAAACACCATATATTTT
CDR3: CASSPDRGPGNTIYF

size: .
V: TRBV9
J: TRBJ2-3
D: TRBD1
DNA: TGTGCCAGCAGCGTATCACAGGGGTCCCAAGATACGCAGTATTTT
CDR3: CASSVSQGSQDTQYF

size: .
V: TRBV7-3
J: TRBJ2-7
D: .
DNA: TGTGCCAGCAGCTTAGGTCCCACGTCTACCTACGAGCAGTACTTC
CDR3: CASSLGPTSTYEQYF

size: once
V: TRBV6-5
J: TRBJ2-1
D: .
DNA: TGTGCCAGCAGGAGCAGGCAGGGGAGATACAATGAGCAGTTCTTC
CDR3: CASRSRQGRYNEQFF

size: .
V: TRBV28
J: TRBJ2-7
D: TRBD2
DNA: TGTGCCAGCAGTTTGGTGGGCGGGGGAGCCTACGAGCAGTACTTC
CDR3: CASSLVGGGAYEQYF

size: .
V: TRBV30
J: TRBJ1-4
D: .
DNA: TGTGCCTGGAAGGGTGGGGGGACGGCTAATGAAAAACTGTTTTTT
CDR3: CAWKGGGTANEKLFF

size: .
V: TRBV18
J: TRBJ2-3
D: TRBD2
DNA: TGTGCCAGCTCACCCGGAAGGGCGGGAGACACAGATACGCAGTATTTT
CDR3: CASSPGRAGDTDTQYF

size: .
V: TRBV5-5
J: TRBJ2-3
D: .
DNA: TGTGCCAGCAGCGCAACACCAGGGGTTAGCACAGATACGCAGTATTTT
CDR3: CASSATPGVSTDTQYF

size: .
V: TRBV11-2
J: TRBJ1-1
D: TRBD1
DNA: TGTGCCAGCAGCCGGACAGGCTCGAACACTGAAGCTTTCTTT
CDR3: CASSRTGSNTEAFF

size: .
V: TRBV4-1
J: TRBJ2-1
D: TRBD1
DNA: TGCGCCAGCAGCCAAGCCAAGGACTCCTCCTCTATGATCCTGAAACAGGGGGCGTTCTTC
CDR3: CASSQAKDSSSMILKQGAFF

size: .
V: TRBV18
J: TRBJ1-2
D: TRBD1
DNA: TGTGCCAGCTCACCACCGGGACAGGGGGCAAGCGGCTACACCTTC
CDR3: CASSPPGQGASGYTF

size: .
V: TRBV5-4
J: TRBJ2-7
D: TRBD2
DNA: TGTGCCAGCAGCACCCAACTAGCGGGGTTCTACGAGCAGTACTTC
CDR3: CASSTQLAGFYEQYF

size: .
V: TRBV28
J: TRBJ1-3
D: .
DNA: TGTGCCAGCAGTGCGGTACAGGGCTCTGGAAACACCATATATTTT
CDR3: CASSAVQGSGNTIYF

size: .
V: TRBV6-2/TRBV6-3
J: TRBJ2-7
D: .
DNA: TGTGCCAGCAGTTACCTGCGACTGGGGAGTCACGAGCAGTACTTC
CDR3: CASSYLRLGSHEQYF

size: medium-sized
V: TRBV13
J: TRBJ2-3
D: .
DNA: TGTGCCAGCAGCCTCTTATATCGGGATACGCAGTATTTT
CDR3: CASSLLYRDTQYF

size: .
V: TRBV7-9
J: TRBJ2-3
D: .
DNA: TGTGCCAGCAGCTCCGGGACTAGCACAGATACGCAGTATTTT
CDR3: CASSSGTSTDTQYF

size: once
V: TRBV9
J: TRBJ1-2
D: TRBD1
DNA: TGTGCCAGCAGCGTAGGACAGGGCACTAACTATGGCTACACCTTC
CDR3: CASSVGQGTNYGYTF

size: .
V: TRBV3-1/TRBV3-2
J: TRBJ2-3
D: TRBD2
DNA: TGTGCCAGCAGCCAAGTGGGGGGGACTAGCGGCGTGCAGGAATATTTT
CDR3: CASSQVGGTSGVQEYF

size: .
V: TRBV7-9
J: TRBJ2-3
D: TRBD2
DNA: TGTGCCAGCAGCTCAATAGCGGGAGTGAGCACAGATACGCAGTATTTT
CDR3: CASSSIAGVSTDTQYF

size: .
V: TRBV2
J: TRBJ2-3
D: .
DNA: TGTGCCAGCTCTCGCGGTCACGGCGCAGATACGCAGTATTTT
CDR3: CASSRGHGADTQYF

size: .
V: TRBV2
J: TRBJ2-5
D: .
DNA: TGTGCCAGCAGCGGAGGACTGGAGACCCAGTACTTC
CDR3: CASSGGLETQYF